This entry lists 31 T cell receptor beta chains sequenced from one sample in a study of response to subunit inactivated influenza vaccine. TCRdb re-derived calls from the RT-PCR reads in MiXCR, one entry per CDR3 protein. The data show hundreds of thousands of distinct CDR3 sequences, with less than 20% seen just once and approximately 11% held by the top ten. The starting material was PBMCs from blood, obtained more than 4 days after vaccination. The receptors shown here come from a man between 45 and 60 years old who received an inactivated influenza vaccine.

In this sample, this clonotype turned up a few times. The V and J genes are TRBV6-2 or TRBV6-3 and TRBJ2-1; 9 bases are a match to TRBD2. Per germline, CDR1 MNHEY and CDR2 SVGEGT. J lost 0 bases, V lost 0 bases, and 6 bases had no gene match. The CDR3 contains 18 residues. As DNA, the CDR3 is TGTGCCAGCAGTTACTCGGCGACTAGCGGTACCTCCTACAATGAGCAGTTCTTC. This translates into CASSYSATSGTSYNEQFF.

V usage is TRBV6-1 and J usage is TRBJ1-2; D is uncertain. The CDR3 runs 13 residues. Germline lookup yields CDR1 MNHNS and CDR2 SASEGT. V was clipped by 6 bases and J by 4 bases, with 12 bases between them. The CDR3 coding sequence is TGTGCCAGCAGATGGTTCGGTGGCTATGGCTACACCTTC. It specifies CASRWFGGYGYTF.

The CDR3 DNA is TGTGCCACCAGCAGAGGCCCGACTAGCGGGAGAACAGATACGCAGTATTTT. Its protein is CATSRGPTSGRTDTQYF. This rearrangement joins TRBV15 to TRBJ2-3, with 12 bases that match TRBD2. V dropped 1 base and J dropped 3; count of bases not matched to a gene: 5. Germline V lookup: CDR1 LNHNV, CDR2 YYDKDF (reference sequence). CDR3 length: 17 amino acids.

Written as DNA, the CDR3 is TGTGCCACCAGCAGAGATCGGGGGAGGGGGCGAGGGCAGTACTTC. It yields the protein CATSRDRGRGRGQYF. The rearrangement uses TRBV15 and TRBJ2-7; D may be TRBD1 or TRBD2 (7 bases each). The CDR3 runs to 15 residues. V was clipped by 0 bases and J by 9 bases, with 18 bases between them. Germline-derived CDR1 and CDR2 are LNHNV and YYDKDF (reference sequence).

The rearrangement uses TRBV7-9 and TRBJ1-4; 8 bases are shared with TRBD1. V shed 3 bases, J shed 4 bases, and the junction held 4 bases outside the gene matches. Germline V gene lookup returns CDR1 SEHNR and CDR2 FQNEAQ (reference sequence). The CDR3 is 15 amino acids. CDR3 protein: CASSLRQGNNEKLFF. Here the CDR3 DNA reads TGTGCCAGCAGCTTGAGACAGGGGAATAATGAAAAACTGTTTTTT.

The chain carries TRBV14 and TRBJ1-1; the match to TRBD1 covers 8 bases. CDR1 SGHDN and CDR2 FVKESK come from the germline V gene. This CDR3 spans 15 amino acids. V lost 3 bases and J lost 5; bases outside the gene matches: 8. CDR3 sequence: CASSQPQGAWTEAFF. CDR3 bases: TGTGCCAGCAGCCAGCCTCAGGGGGCGTGGACTGAAGCTTTCTTT.

This chain links TRBV20-1 with TRBJ2-5; 7 bases are a match to TRBD2. The CDR3 has 13 residues. V lost 3 bases and J lost 2; bases outside the gene matches: 3. Germline values: CDR1 DFQATT, CDR2 SNEGSKA (reference sequence). The CDR3 region is CSARGGWQETQYF. The CDR3 DNA is TGCAGTGCTAGGGGGGGGTGGCAAGAGACCCAGTACTTC.

This chain uses TRBV7-8 with TRBJ2-2; D assignment may be TRBD1 or TRBD2 (5 bases each). This CDR3 has 15 residues. Germline V CDR1 and CDR2: SGHVS, FQNEAQ. V was cut by 4 bases and J by 4 bases, with 13 bases left in between. CDR3 in DNA: TGTGCCAGCAGCTCCACCGGGACGGTCACCGGGGAGCTGTTTTTT. It is translated as CASSSTGTVTGELFF.

This clonotype came up a few times. The rearrangement links TRBV28 to TRBJ2-2, with no clear D. V lost 5 bases and J 1 base, leaving 8 bases between the germline ends. CDR1 is MDHEN, CDR2 SYDVKM, per germline. This CDR3 region has 14 residues. CDR3 loop: CASSIARNTGELFF. The CDR3 nucleotides read TGTGCCAGCAGTATCGCAAGGAACACCGGGGAGCTGTTTTTT.

The CDR3 protein is CASSLESVVSGYTF. The CDR3 DNA sequence: TGTGCCAGCAGCTTAGAGTCAGTGGTATCAGGCTACACCTTC. This sequence joins TRBV7-9 and TRBJ1-2, with D unclear. V gave up 1 base and J gave up 8 bases, with 14 bases separating them. This CDR3 contains 14 residues. CDR1 SEHNR and CDR2 FQNEAQ come from the germline V gene (reference sequence). Combining the CDR3 with reference TRBV7-9 and TRBJ1-2 gives the whole variable domain DTGVSQNPRHKITKRGQNVTFRCDPISEHNRLYWYRQTLGQGPEFLTYFQNEAQLEKSRLLSDRFSAERPKGSFSTLEIQRTEQGDSAMYLCASSLESVVSGYTFGSGTRLTVV.

The chain is built from TRBV10-3 and TRBJ1-1; the D is unclear. V lost 6 bases and J lost 3, with 14 bases in between. Per the germline V gene, CDR1 is ENHRY and CDR2 is SYGVKD. The CDR3 extends over 14 amino acids. The DNA of the CDR3 is TGTGCCATCAGCTCGGACGGGAAGTACACTGAAGCTTTCTTT. Translated: CAISSDGKYTEAFF.

In this sample, this clonotype turned up a few times. J is TRBJ2-1 and V is TRBV7-9; the match to TRBD2 covers 8 bases. This CDR3 is built from 15 residues. Germline V gene sequence: CDR1 SEHNR, CDR2 FQNEAQ (reference sequence). V shed 3 bases and J 5 bases; nucleotides not matched to a gene: 6. The CDR3 loop reads CASSFPGTSHNEQFF. In DNA form, the CDR3 reads TGTGCCAGCAGCTTCCCCGGGACTAGTCACAATGAGCAGTTCTTC.

The chain employs TRBV11-1 and TRBJ2-5; 10 nucleotides line up with TRBD2. The CDR3 has 18 amino acids. Germline lookup yields CDR1 SGHAT and CDR2 FQDESV (reference sequence). With 1 base clipped from V and 5 bases from J, the junction kept 13 bases outside the gene matches. Here the CDR3 reads CASSLEAGVLAGVETQYF. The CDR3 bases are TGTGCCAGCAGCTTAGAAGCGGGGGTTCTAGCGGGGGTTGAGACCCAGTACTTC. Supplemented by reference TRBV11-1 and TRBJ2-5, the full variable domain reads EAEVAQSPRYKITEKSQAVAFWCDPISGHATLYWYRQILGQGPELLVQFQDESVVDDSQLPKDRFSAERLKGVDSTLKIQPAELGDSAMYLCASSLEAGVLAGVETQYFGPGTRLLVL.

The gene calls are TRBV7-9 and TRBJ2-4, with TRBD1 identical over 11 bases. CDR3 size: 14 residues. Losses at the gene ends were 3 bases for V and 7 bases for J; bases not matched to a gene: 2. Germline CDR1 reads SEHNR; CDR2 reads FQNEAQ (reference sequence). DNA of the CDR3: TGTGCCAGCAGCTTGGGACAGGGGGGCAACATTCAGTACTTC. Translating it yields CASSLGQGGNIQYF.

In this sample, this clonotype turned up many times. The chain links TRBV12-3 or TRBV12-4 to TRBJ2-3, with D maybe TRBD1 (6 bases). The CDR3 runs 14 residues. Trimming cost V 3 bases and J 4 bases, with 11 bases left between them. The CDR3 region has the DNA TGTGCCAGCAGTTTTCACAGGGACGCAGATACGCAGTATTTT. Translation gives CASSFHRDADTQYF.

This clonotype was counted between two and nine times. This chain joins TRBV6-2 or TRBV6-3 and TRBJ2-2; a possible D gene is TRBD1 (5 bases). V lost 8 bases and J lost 0, with 13 bases in between. CDR1 is MNHEY and CDR2 is SVGEGT in the germline V gene. The CDR3 loop spans 15 amino acids. The CDR3 reads CASARGQANTGELFF. DNA of the CDR3: TGTGCCAGCGCAAGGGGTCAGGCGAACACCGGGGAGCTGTTTTTT.

The chain combines TRBV6-2 or TRBV6-3 with TRBJ2-2, with 9 bases fitting TRBD1. The CDR3 covers 17 residues. Per the germline V gene, CDR1 is MNHEY and CDR2 is SVGEGT. The J segment lost 4 bases and the V segment lost 6 bases, leaving 12 bases of the junction unmatched. The CDR3 DNA reads as TGTGCCAGCAGCGTCCCCGGGACAGGGCCTGGCACCGGGGAGCTGTTTTTT. Its translation is CASSVPGTGPGTGELFF.

This clonotype was observed at least ten times. The CDR3 region is CASSQEVTGELFF. The CDR3 DNA reads TGCGCCAGCAGCCAAGAAGTTACCGGGGAGCTGTTTTTT. The chain has TRBV4-3 and TRBJ2-2; D ambiguous. The CDR3 totals 13 residues. Per germline, CDR1 LGHNA and CDR2 YSLEER. V lost 0 bases and J 5 bases, leaving 4 bases between the germline ends.

J is TRBJ2-3 and V is TRBV28; D uncertain. Germline V gene sequence: CDR1 MDHEN, CDR2 SYDVKM. V shed 8 bases and J shed 0 bases, with 9 bases lying between them. The length of the CDR3 is 13 residues. CDR3 sequence: CASAPTSTDTQYF. CDR3 coding DNA: TGTGCCAGCGCGCCAACGAGCACAGATACGCAGTATTTT.

For this clonotype: Since a much larger clone is just one base distant, this may be a read error. The rearrangement joins TRBV7-9 to TRBJ2-1, with TRBD2 matching 7 bases. Germline lookup yields CDR1 SEHNR and CDR2 FQNEAQ (reference sequence). After removal of 1 base from V and 3 bases from J, the junction contained 3 bases not matched to a gene. The CDR3 length is 15 residues. The CDR3, as DNA: TGTGCCAGCAGCTTAGTCGGGACTAACTACAATGAGCAGTTCTTC. Residues: CASSLVGTNYNEQFF.

The count of this clonotype is one. V is TRBV20-1 and J is TRBJ2-2; D possibly corresponds to TRBD1 (5 bases). Germline assignment: CDR1 DFQATT and CDR2 SNEGSKA (reference sequence). V was clipped by 3 bases and J by 5 bases, with 16 bases between them. CDR3 length: 15 residues. The CDR3 DNA reads as TGCAGTGCTAGTACTACCGGCAGGGTGACCGGGGAGCTGTTTTTT. Translated, it gives CSASTTGRVTGELFF.

This clonotype has a count of ten or more. The V and J genes are TRBV12-3 or TRBV12-4 and TRBJ1-3, with D maybe TRBD1 (6 bases). Trimming took off 1 base at V and 0 bases at J, with 13 bases between the two ends. This CDR3 has 17 residues. The CDR3 is CASSLGTGPTSGNTIYF. The CDR3 bases are TGTGCCAGCAGTTTAGGTACAGGGCCGACCTCTGGAAACACCATATATTTT.

This chain joins TRBV3-1 and TRBJ1-4; D not certain. This CDR3 is 14 amino acids long. Trimming left V 4 bases short and J 8 bases short, with 14 bases between. Germline-derived CDR1 and CDR2 are LGHDT and YNNKEL (reference sequence). CDR3 in amino acids: CASSPGRAREKLFF. Written as DNA, the CDR3 is TGTGCCAGCAGCCCAGGAAGGGCTCGGGAAAAACTGTTTTTT.

This clonotype was observed a few times. This sequence joins TRBV7-2 and TRBJ2-7; D is unresolved. The CDR3 length is 13 residues. Looked up from germline, CDR1 is SGHTA and CDR2 is FQGNSA. The germline V and J ends were trimmed by 2 bases and 5 bases, with 10 bases remaining between them. CDR3 nucleotide sequence: TGTGCCAGCAGCTTATTTGACTTCAACGAGCAGTACTTC. It codes for CASSLFDFNEQYF.

This sequence joins TRBV5-5 and TRBJ1-5, with 9 nucleotides matching TRBD1. Per the germline V gene, CDR1 is SGHKS and CDR2 is YYEKEE (reference sequence). The V gene end was trimmed by 3 bases and the J gene end by 7 bases; junction bases not matched to a gene: 8. The CDR3 runs 15 residues. CDR3 sequence: CASSSGQGRDQPQHF. CDR3 bases: TGTGCCAGCAGCTCCGGACAGGGGAGAGACCAGCCCCAGCATTTT.

The V and J genes are TRBV29-1 and TRBJ2-2, with TRBD2 matching 8 bases. CDR1 is SQVTM and CDR2 is ANQGSEA in the germline V gene. V was clipped by 4 bases and J by 3 bases; unmatched bases: 7. There are 15 residues in the CDR3. This chain's CDR3 is CSVGKGTRDTGELFF. CDR3 DNA: TGCAGCGTTGGCAAGGGGACTAGGGACACCGGGGAGCTGTTTTTT.

The chain is built from TRBV29-1 and TRBJ2-1, with 7 bases aligning to TRBD2. Trimming cost V 1 base and J 2 bases; bases outside gene matches: 2. CDR3 size: 14 residues. Germline loops: CDR1 SQVTM, CDR2 ANQGSEA. The CDR3, as DNA: TGCAGCGTTGAAGGGGGAGGGACCTACAATGAGCAGTTCTTC. Its protein product is CSVEGGGTYNEQFF.

This clonotype showed up just a few times. The chain carries TRBV12-3 or TRBV12-4 and TRBJ2-5; 7 bases map to TRBD1. This CDR3 region has 13 residues. Unmatched junction bases numbered 7, after V lost 11 bases and J lost 1 base. This CDR3 is CASKDRSQETQYF. Written as DNA, the CDR3 is TGTGCCTCTAAGGACAGGAGCCAAGAGACCCAGTACTTC.

This clonotype was counted ten times or more. The rearrangement links TRBV10-2 to TRBJ2-2; tentative D call: TRBD1 (5 bases). V was clipped by 4 bases and J by 8 bases, with 11 bases between them. The CDR3 has 13 residues. Germline assignment: CDR1 WSHSY and CDR2 SAAADI. CDR3 DNA sequence: TGCGCCAGCAGTGGGCTAGGGGCGGGGGAGCTGTTTTTT. Translation gives CASSGLGAGELFF.

This clonotype was recorded at least ten times. The CDR3, as DNA: TGTGCCAGCAGCCCTGGGACTACCACAGATACGCAGTATTTT. Amino acid sequence: CASSPGTTTDTQYF. J is TRBJ2-3 and V is TRBV7-2; TRBD2 matches at 7 bases. This CDR3 has 14 amino acids. V was pared by 5 bases and J by 2 bases, with 4 bases of the junction left unmatched. The germline CDR1 and CDR2 sequences are SGHTA and FQGNSA.

The chain employs TRBV20-1 and TRBJ1-6; 8 bases match TRBD1. CDR1 DFQATT and CDR2 SNEGSKA come from the germline V gene (reference sequence). Unmatched junction bases numbered 8, after V lost 0 bases and J lost 7 bases. This CDR3 spans 16 amino acids. Here the CDR3 reads CSARDGQGAKNSPLHF. In nucleotides, the CDR3 is TGCAGTGCTAGAGATGGTCAGGGGGCGAAGAATTCACCCCTCCACTTT.